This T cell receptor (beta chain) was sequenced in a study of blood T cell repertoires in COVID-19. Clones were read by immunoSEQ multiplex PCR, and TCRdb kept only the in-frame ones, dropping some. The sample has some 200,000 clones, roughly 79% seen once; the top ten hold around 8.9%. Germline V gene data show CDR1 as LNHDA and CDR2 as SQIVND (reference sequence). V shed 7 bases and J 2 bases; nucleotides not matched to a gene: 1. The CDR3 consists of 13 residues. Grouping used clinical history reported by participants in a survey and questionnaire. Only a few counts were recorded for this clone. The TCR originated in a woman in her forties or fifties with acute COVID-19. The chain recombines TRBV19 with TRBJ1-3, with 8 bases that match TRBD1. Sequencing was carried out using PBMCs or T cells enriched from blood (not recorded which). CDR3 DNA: TGTGCCAGTATGACAGGGGCTGGAAACACCATATATTTT. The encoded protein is CASMTGAGNTIYF.